These 3 T cell receptor beta chains were sequenced from one sample in a study of Ad26.COV2.S vaccination and SARS-CoV-2 variants. Profiled with immunoSEQ multiplex PCR; TCRdb holds only in-frame clones, not every one. The sample includes around 370,000 clones, about 91% seen only once; the top ten take under 5%. Sequenced here: peripheral blood, sampled after recovery from COVID-19. The receptors shown here come from a human donor who had recovered from COVID-19.

The chain links TRBV4-3 to TRBJ2-1; 8 bases match TRBD2. V trimming: 4 bases; J trimming: 8 bases; junction bases outside the gene matches: 28. There are 21 residues in the CDR3. Germline V gene data show CDR1 as LGHNA and CDR2 as YSLEER. CDR3 sequence: CASSPSPGGVARGSRGHEQFF. CDR3 bases: TGCGCCAGCAGCCCATCCCCCGGGGGGGTTGCAAGGGGGTCTAGAGGCCATGAGCAGTTCTTC.

The chain's CDR3 is CASSISGGLRNEQFF. CDR3 coding DNA: TGTGCCAGTAGTATCTCGGGAGGGCTCCGTAATGAGCAGTTCTTC. The chain couples TRBV19 to TRBJ2-1, with 8 bases that match TRBD2. The CDR3 is 15 residues long. The V segment lost 3 bases and the J segment 7 bases; nucleotides outside the gene matches: 8. Germline values: CDR1 LNHDA, CDR2 SQIVND (reference sequence). Together with reference TRBV19 and TRBJ2-1, the CDR3 gives the full variable domain: DGGITQSPKYLFRKEGQNVTLSCEQNLNHDAMYWYRQDPGQGLRLIYYSQIVNDFQKGDIAEGYSVSREKKESFPLTVTSAQKNPTAFYLCASSISGGLRNEQFFGPGTRLTVL.

V gene TRBV12-3 or TRBV12-4 combines with J gene TRBJ2-1, with a tentative D call TRBD1 (6 bases). V was trimmed by 3 bases and J by 11 bases, leaving 11 bases between them. This CDR3 has 12 residues. The CDR3 is CASSLDSQKQFF. The DNA for the CDR3 is TGTGCCAGCAGTTTGGACAGTCAAAAGCAGTTCTTC.